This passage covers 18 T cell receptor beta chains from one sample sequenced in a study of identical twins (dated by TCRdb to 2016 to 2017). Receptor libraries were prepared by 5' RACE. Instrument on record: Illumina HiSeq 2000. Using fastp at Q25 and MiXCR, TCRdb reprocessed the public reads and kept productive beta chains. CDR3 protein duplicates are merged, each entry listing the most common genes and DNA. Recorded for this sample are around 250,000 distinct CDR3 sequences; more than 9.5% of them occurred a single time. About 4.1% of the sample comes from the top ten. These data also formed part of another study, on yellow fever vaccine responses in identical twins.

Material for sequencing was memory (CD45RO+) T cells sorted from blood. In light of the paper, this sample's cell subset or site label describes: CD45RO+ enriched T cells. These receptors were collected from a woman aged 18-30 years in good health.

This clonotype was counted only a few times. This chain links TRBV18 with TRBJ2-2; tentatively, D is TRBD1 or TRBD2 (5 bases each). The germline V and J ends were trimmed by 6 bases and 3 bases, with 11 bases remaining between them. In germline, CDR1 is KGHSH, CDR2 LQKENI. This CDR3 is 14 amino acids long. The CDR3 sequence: CASSWDGDTGELFF. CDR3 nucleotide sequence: TGTGCCAGCTCTTGGGACGGAGACACCGGGGAGCTGTTTTTT. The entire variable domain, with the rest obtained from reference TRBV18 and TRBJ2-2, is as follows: NAGVMQNPRHLVRRRGQEARLRCSPMKGHSHVYWYRQLPEEGLKFMVYLQKENIIDESGMPKERFSAEFPKEGPSILRIQQVVRGDSAAYFCASSWDGDTGELFFGEGSRLTVL.

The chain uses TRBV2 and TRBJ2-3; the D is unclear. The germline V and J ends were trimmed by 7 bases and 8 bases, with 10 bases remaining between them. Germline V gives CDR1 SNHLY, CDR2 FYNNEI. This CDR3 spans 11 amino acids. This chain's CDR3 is CASTQEATQYF. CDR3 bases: TGTGCCAGCACGCAGGAAGCTACGCAGTATTTT.

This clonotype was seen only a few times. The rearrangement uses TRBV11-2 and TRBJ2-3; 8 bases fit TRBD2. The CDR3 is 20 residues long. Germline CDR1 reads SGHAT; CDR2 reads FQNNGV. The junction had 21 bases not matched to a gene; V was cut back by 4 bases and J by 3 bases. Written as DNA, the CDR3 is TGTGCCAGCAGCTGTCAACCGGGACTAGGGGCGGTTCGGTGTACAGATACGCAGTATTTT. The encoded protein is CASSCQPGLGAVRCTDTQYF.

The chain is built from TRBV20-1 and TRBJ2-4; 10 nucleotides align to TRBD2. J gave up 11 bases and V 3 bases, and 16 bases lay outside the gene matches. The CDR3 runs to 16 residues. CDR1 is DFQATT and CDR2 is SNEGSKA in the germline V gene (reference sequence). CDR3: CSARSGGASGPNVQYF. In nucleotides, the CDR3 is TGCAGTGCTAGGAGCGGGGGGGCTAGCGGCCCTAATGTTCAGTACTTC.

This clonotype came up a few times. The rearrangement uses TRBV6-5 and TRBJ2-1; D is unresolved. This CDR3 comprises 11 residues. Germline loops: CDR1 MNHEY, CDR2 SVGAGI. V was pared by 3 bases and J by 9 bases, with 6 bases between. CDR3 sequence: CASSYNAEQFF. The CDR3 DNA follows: TGTGCCAGCAGTTATAACGCTGAGCAGTTCTTC.

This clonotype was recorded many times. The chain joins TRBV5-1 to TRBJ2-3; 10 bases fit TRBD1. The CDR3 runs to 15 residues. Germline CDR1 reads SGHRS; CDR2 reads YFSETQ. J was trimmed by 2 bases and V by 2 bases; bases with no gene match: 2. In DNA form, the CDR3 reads TGCGCCAGCAGCTTAGGACAGGGGGACACAGATACGCAGTATTTT. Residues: CASSLGQGDTDTQYF. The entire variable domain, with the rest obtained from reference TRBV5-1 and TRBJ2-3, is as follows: KAGVTQTPRYLIKTRGQQVTLSCSPISGHRSVSWYQQTPGQGLQFLFEYFSETQRNKGNFPGRFSGRQFSNSRSEMNVSTLELGDSALYLCASSLGQGDTDTQYFGPGTRLTVL.

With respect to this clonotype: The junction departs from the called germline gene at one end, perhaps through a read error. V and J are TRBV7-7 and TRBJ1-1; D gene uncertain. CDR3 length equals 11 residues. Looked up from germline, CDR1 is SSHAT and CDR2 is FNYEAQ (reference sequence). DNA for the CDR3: TGTGCTAGCAGCCCTGAGGCCCATGCTTTCTTT. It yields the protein CASSPEAHAFF.

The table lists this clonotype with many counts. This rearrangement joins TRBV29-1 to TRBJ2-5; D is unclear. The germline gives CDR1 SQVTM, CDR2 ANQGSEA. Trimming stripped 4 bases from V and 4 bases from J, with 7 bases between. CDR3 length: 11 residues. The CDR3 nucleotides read TGCAGCGTTGGTAATGGAGAGACCCAGTACTTC. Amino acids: CSVGNGETQYF.

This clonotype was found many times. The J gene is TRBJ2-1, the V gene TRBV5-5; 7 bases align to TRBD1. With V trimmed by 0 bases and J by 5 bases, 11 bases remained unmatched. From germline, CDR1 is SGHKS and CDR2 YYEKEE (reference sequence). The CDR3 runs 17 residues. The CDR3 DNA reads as TGTGCCAGCAGCTTGGGGAGTCCGGGACAGAGAAACAATGAGCAGTTCTTC. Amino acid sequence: CASSLGSPGQRNNEQFF.

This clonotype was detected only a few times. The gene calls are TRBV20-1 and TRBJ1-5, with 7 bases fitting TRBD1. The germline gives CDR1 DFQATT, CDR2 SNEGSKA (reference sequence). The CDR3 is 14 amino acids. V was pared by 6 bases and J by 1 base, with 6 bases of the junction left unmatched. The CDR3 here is CSADLRGSNQPQHF. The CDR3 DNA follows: TGCAGTGCCGACCTCAGGGGGAGCAATCAGCCCCAGCATTTT.

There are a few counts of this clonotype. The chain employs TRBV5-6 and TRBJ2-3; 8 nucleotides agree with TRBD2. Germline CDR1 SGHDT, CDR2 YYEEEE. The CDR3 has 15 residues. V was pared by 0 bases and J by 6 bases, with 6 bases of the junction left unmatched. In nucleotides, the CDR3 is TGTGCCAGCAGCTTGGAATTAGCGGGGAATGATACGCAGTATTTT. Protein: CASSLELAGNDTQYF.

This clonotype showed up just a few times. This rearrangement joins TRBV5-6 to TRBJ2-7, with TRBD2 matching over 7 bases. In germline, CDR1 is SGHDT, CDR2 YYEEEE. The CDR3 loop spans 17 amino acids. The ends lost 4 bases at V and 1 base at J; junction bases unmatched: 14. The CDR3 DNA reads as TGTGCCAGCAGCAGCGCCCCGGGGGGACCAAATTCCTACGAGCAGTACTTC. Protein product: CASSSAPGGPNSYEQYF.

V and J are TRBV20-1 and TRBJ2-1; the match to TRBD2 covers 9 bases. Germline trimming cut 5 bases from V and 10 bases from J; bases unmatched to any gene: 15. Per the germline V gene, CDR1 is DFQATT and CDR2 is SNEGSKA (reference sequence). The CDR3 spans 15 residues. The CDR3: CSAPWLAGPSGEQFF. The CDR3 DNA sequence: TGCAGTGCTCCTTGGCTAGCGGGACCCTCCGGCGAGCAGTTCTTC.

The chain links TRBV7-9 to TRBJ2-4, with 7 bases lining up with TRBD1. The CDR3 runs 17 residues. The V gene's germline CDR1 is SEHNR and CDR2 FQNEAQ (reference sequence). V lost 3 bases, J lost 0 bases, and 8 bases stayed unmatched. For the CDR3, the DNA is TGTGCCAGCAGCTTTAATAACAGGGGACAAGCCAAAAACATTCAGTACTTC. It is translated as CASSFNNRGQAKNIQYF.

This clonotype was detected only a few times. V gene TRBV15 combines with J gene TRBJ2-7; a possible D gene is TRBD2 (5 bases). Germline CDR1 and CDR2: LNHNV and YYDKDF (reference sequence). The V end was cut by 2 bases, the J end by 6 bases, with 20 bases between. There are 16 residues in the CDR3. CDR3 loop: CATSRPSGIGLGEQYF. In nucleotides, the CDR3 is TGTGCCACCAGCAGACCCTCCGGGATTGGGCTCGGCGAGCAGTACTTC.

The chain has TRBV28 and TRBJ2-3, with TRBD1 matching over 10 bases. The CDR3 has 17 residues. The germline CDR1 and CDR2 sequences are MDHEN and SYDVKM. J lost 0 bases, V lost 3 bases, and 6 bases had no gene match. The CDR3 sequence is CASSFVGQGISTDTQYF. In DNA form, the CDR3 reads TGTGCCAGCAGTTTCGTGGGACAGGGGATTAGCACAGATACGCAGTATTTT.

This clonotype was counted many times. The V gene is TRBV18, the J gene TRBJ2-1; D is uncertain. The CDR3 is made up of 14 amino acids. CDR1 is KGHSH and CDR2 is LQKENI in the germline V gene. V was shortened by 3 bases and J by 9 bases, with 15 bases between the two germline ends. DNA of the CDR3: TGTGCCAGCTCACCTGATGTTGGGGTAGCTGAGCAGTTCTTC. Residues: CASSPDVGVAEQFF.

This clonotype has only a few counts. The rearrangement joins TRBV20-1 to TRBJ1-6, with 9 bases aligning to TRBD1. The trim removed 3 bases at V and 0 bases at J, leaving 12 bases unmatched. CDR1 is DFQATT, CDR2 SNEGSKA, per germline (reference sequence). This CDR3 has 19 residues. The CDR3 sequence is CSARTIGTGTASYNSPLHF. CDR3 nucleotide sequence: TGCAGTGCTAGGACCATCGGGACAGGGACGGCCTCCTATAATTCACCCCTCCACTTT.